This TCR beta chain was documented in a study of blood T cell repertoires in COVID-19. The overall study: COVID-19 samples collected from the United States, Italy and Spain covered acute and convalescent phases. Nucleic acid was either cDNA or gDNA, and it came from T cells, B-cell-depleted T cells, or PBMCs.

In the original processing: Estimation of nucleated cell counts was performed using reference gene primer amplification. Sequencing used immunoSEQ multiplex PCR; TCRdb keeps in-frame clones, though not all of them. The D gene and trimming were derived from the DNA, and the V and J assignments and clone size from that table. The table lists about 140,000 clones, around 90% of them singletons, with approximately 5.4% in the top ten. V shed 6 bases, J shed 5 bases, and the junction held 5 bases outside the gene matches. CDR3 length equals 13 residues. Of note for this clone: This may arise from a read error, as a much more abundant clone is one base away.

The sequenced sample consisted of peripheral blood. This clonotype was obtained from a human donor in a cohort sampled during active COVID-19. The J gene is TRBJ1-2, the V gene TRBV12-3 or TRBV12-4; TRBD1 agrees at 8 bases. The CDR3 sequence is CASRHRGRYGYTF. The CDR3 DNA is TGTGCCAGCAGACACAGGGGGAGGTATGGCTACACCTTC.